This TCR beta chain comes out of a study of cytomegalovirus exposure and HLA in healthy donors. Only one count was recorded for this clone. V was shortened by 0 bases and J by 0 bases, with 4 bases between the two germline ends. Germline V gene lookup returns CDR1 SGDLS and CDR2 YYNGEE. The CDR3 length is 14 residues. The PCR made use of 60 Vbeta and 13 Jbeta primers. The protocol was immunoSEQ multiplex PCR, while the TCRdb copy is restricted to in-frame clones and leaves out a portion. The sample has some 110,000 clones; roughly 85% are singletons. The sequence was collected from a young man in good health and CMV-seropositive. Sequencing was carried out using PBMCs. V usage is TRBV9 and J usage is TRBJ2-1; D ambiguous. CDR3 residues: CASSVGSSYNEQFF. For the CDR3, the DNA is TGTGCCAGCAGCGTAGGGAGCTCCTACAATGAGCAGTTCTTC. Supplemented by reference TRBV9 and TRBJ2-1, the full variable domain reads DSGVTQTPKHLITATGQRVTLRCSPRSGDLSVYWYQQSLDQGLQFLIQYYNGEERAKGNILERFSAQQFPDLHSELNLSSLELGDSALYFCASSVGSSYNEQFFGPGTRLTVL.